What follows describes a single TCR beta chain. Time point denoted: pre-sensitization, week 0. Regarding treatment: therapeutic diphenylcyclopropenone sensitization with weekly scalp DPC. These data come from a study of human T cells and chemical hapten exposure. At the level of the study: The study sensitized with 2% DPC on a 2 cm by 2 cm patch of upper inner arm skin.

Separate cDNA molecules received unique molecular identifiers, which the library attached to them. In the original analysis: Per sample, the median was 95,638 TCRs, with values from around 25,000 to 690,000. TCRdb re-analysed the RACE reads in MiXCR, keeping a single row per CDR3 protein. None of the V and J calls come from the authors' own analysis; TCRdb made them. The sample includes fewer than 200,000 distinct CDR3 sequences, 25% to 35% seen only once; the top ten take under 3%. CDR1 and CDR2 from the germline V gene are MNHEY and SVGEGT. The CDR3 is 15 residues long. V was shortened by 5 bases and J by 0 bases, with 11 bases between the two germline ends.

The material sequenced was whole blood, taken in connection with sensitization to the hapten diphenylcyclopropenone (DPC). This TCR was recovered from a woman in her thirties with alopecia areata. Some clones in this sample may be carry-over from other donors' samples. This sequence joins TRBV6-2 or TRBV6-3 and TRBJ1-5; D is unresolved. The CDR3 DNA follows: TGTGCCAGCAGTAGCCAGTGGGATAGCAATCAGCCCCAGCATTTT. Its protein is CASSSQWDSNQPQHF.